This record covers a single T cell receptor (beta chain). The data were obtained in a study of blood T cell repertoires in COVID-19. Across the whole study: The analysed material was cDNA or gDNA that came from T cells, B-cell-depleted T cells, or PBMCs.

Germline V CDR1 and CDR2: MNHEY, SVGAGI. The CDR3 is 12 residues long. V was trimmed by 7 bases and J by 5 bases, leaving 9 bases between them. Original handling: Amplification with reference gene primers provided the estimates of nucleated cell counts. Generated by immunoSEQ multiplex PCR, the TCRdb table keeps only in-frame clones and is missing some. For V, J and clone size, that table is used; D and trimming come from the DNA. The sample records approximately 70,000 clones, 70% to 90% being singletons. The sample was peripheral blood. The TCR originated in a man between 65 and 80 years old with active or convalescent COVID-19. J is TRBJ2-1 and V is TRBV6-5; possible D gene TRBD1, 6 bases. The CDR3 coding sequence is TGTGCCAGCACCAGGACAGACAATGAGCAGTTCTTC. Amino acid sequence: CASTRTDNEQFF.